The 15 T cell receptor beta chains reported below all come from one sample, sequenced in a study of regulatory T cells in long-lasting Graves disease. Combining iRepertoire HTBI primers with Arm-PCR of CDR3 regions, the authors built TCR beta libraries. One entry per CDR3 protein, called by TCRdb with MiXCR from the multiplex PCR reads. The table has 250,000 or so distinct CDR3 sequences, more than 15% seen once. Time point noted: newly diagnosed GD, antithyroid drugs for less than 3 months. Following extraction of RNA from PBMCs, that RNA was used to make the TCR library. The sample was also linked to a second study, of T cells in Graves' hyperthyroidism and ophthalmopathy.

The source material was peripheral blood mononuclear cells (PBMCs), sampled at new diagnosis, from a patient treated with antithyroid drugs. These receptors originate from a woman in her twenties or thirties with Graves disease.

This clonotype showed up many times. The CDR3 DNA reads as TGCAGTGCGAGGCAGAGCGGACAGGGGGGCAATGAGCAGTTCTTC. As protein: CSARQSGQGGNEQFF. The chain joins TRBV20-1 to TRBJ2-1; 10 bases are shared with TRBD1. Germline lookup yields CDR1 DFQATT and CDR2 SNEGSKA (reference sequence). Losses at the gene ends were 6 bases for V and 6 bases for J; bases not matched to a gene: 11. The CDR3 consists of 15 residues.

There are many counts of this clonotype. The chain couples TRBV7-9 to TRBJ1-5; no clear D. CDR1 and CDR2 from the germline V gene are SEHNR and FQNEAQ (reference sequence). The CDR3 consists of 13 residues. Trimming pared 5 bases from V and 4 bases from J, leaving 9 bases between. CDR3 protein: CASSRPGNQPQHF. CDR3 bases: TGTGCCAGCAGCCGTCCTGGGAATCAGCCCCAGCATTTT.

This clonotype was seen a handful of times. The CDR3 nucleotides read TGTGCCAGCAGCCGGGGGGGGTCCAGGCAACAGCCCCAGCATTTT. The encoded protein is CASSRGGSRQQPQHF. This rearrangement joins TRBV3-1 to TRBJ1-5, with D perhaps matching TRBD1 (5 bases). The V end lost 4 bases, the J end lost 7 bases, and 17 bases lay between the germline ends. The CDR3 length is 15 residues. Germline V gives CDR1 LGHDT, CDR2 YNNKEL (reference sequence).

This clonotype was counted many times. The CDR3 loop is CASSLVGDRAAEQYF. The CDR3 DNA follows: TGTGCCAGCAGCTTAGTAGGGGACAGGGCAGCCGAGCAGTACTTC. The chain links TRBV7-2 to TRBJ2-7, with 9 bases aligning to TRBD1. Germline CDR1 SGHTA, CDR2 FQGNSA. The CDR3 runs to 15 residues. With 1 base clipped from V and 6 bases from J, the junction kept 7 bases outside the gene matches.

This clonotype was detected ten times or more. This chain joins TRBV12-3 or TRBV12-4 and TRBJ1-2, with D possibly being TRBD1 (5 bases). Deletions cut 7 bases from V and 1 base from J, with 10 bases between. This CDR3 is built from 13 residues. The CDR3 sequence: CASTRGDNYGYTF. In nucleotides, the CDR3 is TGTGCCAGCACAAGGGGTGATAACTATGGCTACACCTTC.

The V call is TRBV20-1, the J call TRBJ1-3; 10 bases are shared with TRBD1. CDR3 size: 16 residues. CDR1 and CDR2 from the germline V gene are DFQATT and SNEGSKA (reference sequence). With 0 bases clipped from V and 4 bases from J, the junction kept 6 bases outside the gene matches. CDR3 DNA: TGCAGTGCTAGAGATCCAAGACAGGGGGCGGGAAACACCATATATTTT. Amino acid sequence: CSARDPRQGAGNTIYF.

This clonotype was seen repeatedly, ten times or more. The chain employs TRBV5-6 and TRBJ1-6, with unresolved D. V was cut by 1 base and J by 6 bases, with 14 bases left in between. The germline V gene encodes CDR1 SGHDT and CDR2 YYEEEE. The CDR3 sequence is 16 residues long. CDR3: CASSLRPSLINSPLHF. CDR3 nucleotide sequence: TGTGCCAGCAGCTTGCGTCCGTCGCTAATTAATTCACCCCTCCACTTT.

This clonotype was counted a few times. The chain uses TRBV9 and TRBJ1-3, with 9 nucleotides matching TRBD1. After removal of 4 bases from V and 0 bases from J, the junction contained 2 bases not matched to a gene. This CDR3 contains 15 residues. CDR1 and CDR2 from the germline V gene are SGDLS and YYNGEE. The chain's CDR3 is CASSLGQGSGNTIYF. The CDR3 DNA sequence: TGTGCCAGCAGCTTGGGACAGGGCTCTGGAAACACCATATATTTT.

This clonotype was picked up many times. The chain is built from TRBV28 and TRBJ2-7; 8 bases match TRBD2. CDR1 and CDR2 from the germline V gene are MDHEN and SYDVKM. The CDR3 is 16 residues long. The junction had 15 bases not matched to a gene; V was cut back by 7 bases and J by 4 bases. The CDR3 loop is CASITQGAGEDYEQYF. CDR3 coding DNA: TGTGCCAGCATCACTCAGGGAGCGGGGGAAGATTACGAGCAGTACTTC.

A remark on this clonotype: A much larger clone is a single base away; this may be a read error. This rearrangement joins TRBV7-7 to TRBJ2-2, with 8 bases fitting TRBD2. This CDR3 has 13 residues. Germline V gives CDR1 SSHAT, CDR2 FNYEAQ (reference sequence). The CDR3 sequence is CAKGREGTGELFF. The CDR3 DNA follows: TGTGCTAAAGGACGGGAGGGGACCGGGGAGCTGTTTTTT.

The chain employs TRBV19 and TRBJ1-1, with unresolved D. V gave up 5 bases and J gave up 4 bases, with 11 bases separating them. CDR1 LNHDA and CDR2 SQIVND come from the germline V gene (reference sequence). The CDR3 totals 13 residues. In nucleotides, the CDR3 is TGTGCCAGTAGTCCCCAGCCCCTCACTGAAGCTTTCTTT. This translates into CASSPQPLTEAFF.

This clonotype was seen a few times. Being one base from a much bigger clone, this may be a read error. The rearrangement joins TRBV27 to TRBJ2-5, with TRBD2 identical over 10 bases. Germline V gene sequence: CDR1 MNHEY, CDR2 SMNVEV (reference sequence). There are 15 residues in the CDR3. The chain's CDR3 is CAGSSRTSGPETQYF. In nucleotides, the CDR3 is TGTGCCGGCAGTTCCAGGACTAGCGGTCCAGAGACCCAGTACTTC.

This clonotype was recorded at least ten times. This sequence joins TRBV12-3 or TRBV12-4 and TRBJ1-2, with D uncertain. V was pared by 6 bases and J by 5 bases, with 16 bases between. The CDR3 is 14 amino acids. CDR3 in amino acids: CASRPGSLSYGYTF. The CDR3 DNA is TGTGCCAGCAGGCCCGGGTCTCTATCTTATGGCTACACCTTC.

This clonotype was detected ten times or more. This chain links TRBV12-3 or TRBV12-4 with TRBJ2-3; D is possibly TRBD2 (6 bases). The V and J ends lost 2 bases and 6 bases respectively, with 15 bases between them. The CDR3 consists of 15 residues. DNA for the CDR3: TGTGCCAGCAGTTTACGGCGGGGCCCCGGGGATACGCAGTATTTT. Translating gives CASSLRRGPGDTQYF.

This clonotype was detected ten times or more. The rearrangement links TRBV6-1 to TRBJ1-5, with unresolved D. This CDR3 spans 13 amino acids. V lost 7 bases and J 1 base, leaving 8 bases between the germline ends. Per the germline V gene, CDR1 is MNHNS and CDR2 is SASEGT. CDR3 in DNA: TGTGCCAGCACCCCGGGCAGCAATCAGCCCCAGCATTTT. Amino acids: CASTPGSNQPQHF.